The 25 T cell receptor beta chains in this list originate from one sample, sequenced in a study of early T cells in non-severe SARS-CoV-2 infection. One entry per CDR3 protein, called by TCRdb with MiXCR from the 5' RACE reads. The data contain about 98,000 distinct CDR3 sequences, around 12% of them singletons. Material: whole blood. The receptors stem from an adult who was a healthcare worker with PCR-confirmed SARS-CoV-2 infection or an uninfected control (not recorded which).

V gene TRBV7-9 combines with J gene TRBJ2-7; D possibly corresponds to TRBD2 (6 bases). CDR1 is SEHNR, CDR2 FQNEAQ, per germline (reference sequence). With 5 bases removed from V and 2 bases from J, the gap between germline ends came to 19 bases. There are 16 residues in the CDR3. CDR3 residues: CASSIPRDSSAYEQYF. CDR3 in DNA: TGTGCCAGCAGCATCCCCCGGGACTCAAGCGCCTACGAGCAGTACTTC.

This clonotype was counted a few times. In DNA, the CDR3 is TGCAGCGTTGCCGAGGGCTACACCTTC. Its translation is CSVAEGYTF. This chain joins TRBV29-1 and TRBJ1-2; D unclear. Germline CDR1 reads SQVTM; CDR2 reads ANQGSEA. Trimming shortened V by 4 bases and J by 8 bases, and 5 bases separated the two germline ends. The CDR3 spans 9 residues.

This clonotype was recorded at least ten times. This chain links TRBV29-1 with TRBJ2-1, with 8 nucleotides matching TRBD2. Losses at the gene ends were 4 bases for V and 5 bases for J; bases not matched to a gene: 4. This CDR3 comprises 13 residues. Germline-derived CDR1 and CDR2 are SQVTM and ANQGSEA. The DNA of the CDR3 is TGCAGCGTTGCTACCGGGAGGGACAATGAGCAGTTCTTC. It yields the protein CSVATGRDNEQFF.

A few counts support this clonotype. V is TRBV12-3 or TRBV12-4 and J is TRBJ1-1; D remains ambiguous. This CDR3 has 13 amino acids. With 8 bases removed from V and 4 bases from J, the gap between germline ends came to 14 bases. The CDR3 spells CASRAAVGTEAFF. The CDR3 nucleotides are TGTGCCAGCCGAGCGGCAGTGGGCACTGAAGCTTTCTTT.

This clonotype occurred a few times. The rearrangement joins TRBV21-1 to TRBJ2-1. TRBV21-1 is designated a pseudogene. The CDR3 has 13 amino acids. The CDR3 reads CASSKDADNEQFF. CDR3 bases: TGTGCCAGCAGCAAGGACGCCGACAATGAGCAGTTCTTC.

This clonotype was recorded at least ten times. CDR3 protein: CAISEPAGIQETQYF. CDR3 in DNA: TGTGCCATCAGTGAGCCAGCGGGAATACAAGAGACCCAGTACTTC. V and J are TRBV10-3 and TRBJ2-5, with 7 bases that match TRBD2. V gave up 2 bases and J gave up 2 bases; unmatched junction bases: 5. The CDR3 spans 15 residues. The germline V gene encodes CDR1 ENHRY and CDR2 SYGVKD.

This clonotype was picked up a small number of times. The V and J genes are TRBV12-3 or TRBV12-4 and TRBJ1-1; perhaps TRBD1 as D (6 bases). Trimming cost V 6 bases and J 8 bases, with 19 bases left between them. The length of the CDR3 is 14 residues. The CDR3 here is CASRGKTFTGEAFF. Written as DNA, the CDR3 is TGTGCCAGCAGAGGGAAAACATTCACAGGGGAAGCTTTCTTT.

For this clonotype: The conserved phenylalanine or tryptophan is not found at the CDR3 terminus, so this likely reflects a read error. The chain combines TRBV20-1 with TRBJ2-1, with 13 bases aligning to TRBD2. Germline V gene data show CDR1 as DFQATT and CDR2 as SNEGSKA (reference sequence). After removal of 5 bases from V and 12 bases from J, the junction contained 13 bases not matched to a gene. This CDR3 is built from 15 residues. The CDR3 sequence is CSASVPGLAGQGQFS. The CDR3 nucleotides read TGCAGTGCTTCCGTCCCGGGACTAGCGGGACAGGGGCAGTTCTCC.

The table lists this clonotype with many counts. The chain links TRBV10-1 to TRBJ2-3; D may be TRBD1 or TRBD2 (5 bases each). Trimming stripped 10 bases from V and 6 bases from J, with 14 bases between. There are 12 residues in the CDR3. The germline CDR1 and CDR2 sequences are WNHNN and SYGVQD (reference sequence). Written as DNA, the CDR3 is TGCGCCATGAGGGGCCGTAGGGATACGCAGTATTTT. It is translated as CAMRGRRDTQYF.

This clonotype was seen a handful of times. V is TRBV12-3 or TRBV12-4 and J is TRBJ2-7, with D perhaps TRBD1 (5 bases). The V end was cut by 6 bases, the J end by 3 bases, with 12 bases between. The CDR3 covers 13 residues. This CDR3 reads CASSRAGHYEQYF. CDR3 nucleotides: TGTGCCAGCAGCCGGGCAGGGCACTACGAGCAGTACTTC.

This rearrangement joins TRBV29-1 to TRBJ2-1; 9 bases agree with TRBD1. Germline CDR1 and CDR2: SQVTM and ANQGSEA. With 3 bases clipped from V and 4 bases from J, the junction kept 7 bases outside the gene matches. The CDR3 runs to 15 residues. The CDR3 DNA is TGCAGCGTTGAGGGGGGACAGGGATCTTACAATGAGCAGTTCTTC. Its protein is CSVEGGQGSYNEQFF.

The DNA of the CDR3 is TGTGCCAGCAGTTTTTGGCGGAGTAACAATGAGCAGTTCTTC. Its translation is CASSFWRSNNEQFF. This chain connects TRBV27 to TRBJ2-1; D unclear. The CDR3 totals 14 residues. V was cut by 3 bases and J by 5 bases, with 11 bases left in between. Germline V CDR1 and CDR2: MNHEY, SMNVEV (reference sequence).

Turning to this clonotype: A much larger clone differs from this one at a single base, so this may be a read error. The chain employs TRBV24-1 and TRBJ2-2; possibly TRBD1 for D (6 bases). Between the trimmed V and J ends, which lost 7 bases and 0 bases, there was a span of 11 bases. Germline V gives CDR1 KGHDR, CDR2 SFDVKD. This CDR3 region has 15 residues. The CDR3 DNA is TGTGCCACCAGCCAGGGGATTTCGAACACCGGGGAGCTGTTTTTT. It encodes CATSQGISNTGELFF.

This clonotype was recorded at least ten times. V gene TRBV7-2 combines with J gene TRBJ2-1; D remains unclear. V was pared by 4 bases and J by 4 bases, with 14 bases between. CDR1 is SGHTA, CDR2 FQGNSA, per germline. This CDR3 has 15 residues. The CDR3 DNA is TGTGCCAGCAGCTCCCCGGCGCGAAATTACAATGAGCAGTTCTTC. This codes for CASSSPARNYNEQFF. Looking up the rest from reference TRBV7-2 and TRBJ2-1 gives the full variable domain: GAGVSQSPSNKVTEKGKDVELRCDPISGHTALYWYRQSLGQGLEFLIYFQGNSAPDKSGLPSDRFSAERTGGSVSTLTIQRTQQEDSAVYLCASSSPARNYNEQFFGPGTRLTVL.

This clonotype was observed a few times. The CDR3 sequence: CAISESRADYEQYF. The CDR3 bases are TGTGCCATCAGTGAGTCGAGGGCGGACTACGAGCAGTACTTC. The J gene is TRBJ2-7, the V gene TRBV10-3; weak D call: TRBD2 (5 bases). V was pared by 0 bases and J by 3 bases, with 9 bases between. There are 14 residues in the CDR3. The V gene's germline CDR1 is ENHRY and CDR2 SYGVKD.

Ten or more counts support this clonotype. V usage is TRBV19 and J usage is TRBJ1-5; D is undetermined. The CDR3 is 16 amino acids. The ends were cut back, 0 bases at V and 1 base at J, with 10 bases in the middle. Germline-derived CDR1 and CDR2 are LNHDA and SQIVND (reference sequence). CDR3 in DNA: TGTGCCAGTAGTATAGAAAAAGGCCGAAGCAATCAGCCCCAGCATTTT. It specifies CASSIEKGRSNQPQHF.

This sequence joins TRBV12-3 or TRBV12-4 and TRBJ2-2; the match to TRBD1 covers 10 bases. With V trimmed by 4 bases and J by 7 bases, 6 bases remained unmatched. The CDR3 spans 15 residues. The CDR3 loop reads CASSSGTGAVGELFF. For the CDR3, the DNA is TGTGCCAGCAGTTCCGGGACAGGGGCCGTCGGGGAGCTGTTTTTT.

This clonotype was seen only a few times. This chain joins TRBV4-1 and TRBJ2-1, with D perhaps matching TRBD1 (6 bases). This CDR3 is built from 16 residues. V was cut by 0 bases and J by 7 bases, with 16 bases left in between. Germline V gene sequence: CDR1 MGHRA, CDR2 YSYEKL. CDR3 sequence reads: CASSQDLRGTWNEQFF. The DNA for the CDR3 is TGCGCCAGCAGCCAAGATCTCAGGGGAACTTGGAATGAGCAGTTCTTC.

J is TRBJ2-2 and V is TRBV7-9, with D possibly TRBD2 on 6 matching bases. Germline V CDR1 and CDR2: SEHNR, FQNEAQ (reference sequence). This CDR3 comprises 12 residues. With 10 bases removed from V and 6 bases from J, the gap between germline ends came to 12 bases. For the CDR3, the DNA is TGTGCCACCGAGCGGGCTCCCGGGGAGCTGTTTTTT. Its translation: CATERAPGELFF. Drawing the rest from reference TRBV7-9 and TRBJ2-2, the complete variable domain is DTGVSQNPRHKITKRGQNVTFRCDPISEHNRLYWYRQTLGQGPEFLTYFQNEAQLEKSRLLSDRFSAERPKGSFSTLEIQRTEQGDSAMYLCATERAPGELFFGEGSRLTVL.

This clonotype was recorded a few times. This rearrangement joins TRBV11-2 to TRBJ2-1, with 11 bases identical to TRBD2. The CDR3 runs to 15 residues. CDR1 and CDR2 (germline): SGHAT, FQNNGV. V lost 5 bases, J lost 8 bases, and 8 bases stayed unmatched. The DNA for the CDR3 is TGTGCCAGCAGCCCTTCTCTAGCGGGAGGCGATGAGCAGTTCTTC. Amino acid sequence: CASSPSLAGGDEQFF.

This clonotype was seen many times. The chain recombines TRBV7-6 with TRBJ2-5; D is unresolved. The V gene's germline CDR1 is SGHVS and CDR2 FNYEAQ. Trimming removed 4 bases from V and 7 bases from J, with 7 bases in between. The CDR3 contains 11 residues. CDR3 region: CASSSVATQYF. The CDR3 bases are TGTGCCAGCAGCTCTGTCGCGACCCAGTACTTC. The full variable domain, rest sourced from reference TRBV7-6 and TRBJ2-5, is GAGVSQSPRYKVTKRGQDVALRCDPISGHVSLYWYRQALGQGPEFLTYFNYEAQQDKSGLPNDRFSAERPEGSISTLTIQRTEQRDSAMYRCASSSVATQYFGPGTRLLVL.

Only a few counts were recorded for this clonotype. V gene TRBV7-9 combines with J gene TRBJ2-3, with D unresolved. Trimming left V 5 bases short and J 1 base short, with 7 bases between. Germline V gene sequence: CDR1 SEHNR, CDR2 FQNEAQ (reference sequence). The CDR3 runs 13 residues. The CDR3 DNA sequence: TGTGCCAGCAGCCCCTCCGGCACAGATACGCAGTATTTT. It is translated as CASSPSGTDTQYF.

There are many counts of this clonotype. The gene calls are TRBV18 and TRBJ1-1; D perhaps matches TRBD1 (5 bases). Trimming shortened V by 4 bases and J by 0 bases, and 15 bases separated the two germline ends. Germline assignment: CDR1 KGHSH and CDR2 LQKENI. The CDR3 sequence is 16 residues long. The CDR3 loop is CASSQGGTGMNTEAFF. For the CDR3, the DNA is TGTGCCAGCTCACAGGGCGGGACGGGAATGAACACTGAAGCTTTCTTT.

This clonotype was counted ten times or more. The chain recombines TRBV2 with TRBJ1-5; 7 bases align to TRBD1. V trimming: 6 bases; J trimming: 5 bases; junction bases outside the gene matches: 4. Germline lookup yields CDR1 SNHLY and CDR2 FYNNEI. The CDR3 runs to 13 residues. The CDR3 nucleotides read TGTGCCAGCAGCCTCGACAGGGATCAGCCCCAGCATTTT. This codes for CASSLDRDQPQHF.

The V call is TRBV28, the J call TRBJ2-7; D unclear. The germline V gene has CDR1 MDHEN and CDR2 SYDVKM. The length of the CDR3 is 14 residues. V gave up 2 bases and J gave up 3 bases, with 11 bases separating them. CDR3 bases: TGTGCCAGCAGTTTAACGAAGGACCACTACGAGCAGTACTTC. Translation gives CASSLTKDHYEQYF.